A selection of T cell receptor beta chains follows, all from one sample in a study of blood T cells in healthy people across ages. A single record per CDR3 protein comes from TCRdb applying MiXCR to the 5' RACE reads. The sample carries fewer than 900,000 distinct CDR3 sequences, roughly 45% recorded once. What was sequenced was blood. The origin of the receptors is a woman in her fifties or sixties in good health. The CDR3 runs from the conserved cysteine through the conserved F or W. Fields, in order: V gene, clone size, CDR3 length, D gene, J gene, CDR3 DNA, CDR3 protein. D genes are given only for firm matches. Some rows have no size entry. The others give once, few or many, or a class for an expanded clone.

>TRBV5-8|NA|16|TRBD2|TRBJ2-1
TGTGCCAGCAGCTTAAGGCGGGGGGCTGCGTTCAATGAGCAGTTCTTC
CASSLRRGAAFNEQFF
>TRBV9|NA|12|NA|TRBJ2-2
TGTGCCGGCAGTCAACCCGGCGGGGAGCTGTTTTTT
CAGSQPGGELFF
>TRBV28|NA|17|NA|TRBJ2-4
TGTGCCAGCAGTTTAACGGGGGGGACAGGGCACCCAAACATTCAGTACTTC
CASSLTGGTGHPNIQYF
>TRBV7-9|NA|16|TRBD2|TRBJ2-3
TGTGCCAGCAGCTTAGCAGCTAGCGGGACCACAGATACGCAGTATTTT
CASSLAASGTTDTQYF
>TRBV6-2/TRBV6-3|few|15|NA|TRBJ2-1
TGTGCCAGCAGCTCCGGGACACGGTTGAACAATGAGCAGTTCTTC
CASSSGTRLNNEQFF
>TRBV11-1|NA|16|TRBD2|TRBJ2-1
TGTGCCAGCAGCGCATTGCGGGGGGGCTCCTACAATGAGCAGTTCTTC
CASSALRGGSYNEQFF
>TRBV4-1|NA|16|NA|TRBJ1-2
TGCGCCAGCAGCCAAGAAGAAGGGGGACGGGACTATGGCTACACCTTC
CASSQEEGGRDYGYTF
>TRBV7-9|NA|14|NA|TRBJ1-2
TGTGCCAGCTACGGGGGGCAGAAGAACTATGGCTACACCTTC
CASYGGQKNYGYTF
>TRBV12-3/TRBV12-4|few|15|TRBD2|TRBJ2-1
TGTGCCAGCAGTTTAGGGGGACTAGCAGCCGGTGAGCAGTTCTTC
CASSLGGLAAGEQFF
>TRBV11-1|NA|14|NA|TRBJ2-1
TGTGCCAGCAGCCTAGGACGGATTTACAATGAGCAGTTCTTC
CASSLGRIYNEQFF
>TRBV5-1|NA|16|TRBD2|TRBJ2-7
TGCGCCAGCAGCCCAAGCGGGGGGGCGGTGTACAATGAGCAGTACTTC
CASSPSGGAVYNEQYF
>TRBV29-1|NA|11|NA|TRBJ2-7
TGCAGCGTTGGGGGGCCCAGCGAGCAGTACTTC
CSVGGPSEQYF
>TRBV12-3/TRBV12-4|NA|14|NA|TRBJ1-1
TGTGCCAGCACGCCCGGGGGTGGTTTTGGGGAAGCTTTCTTT
CASTPGGGFGEAFF
>TRBV27|NA|15|TRBD2|TRBJ2-4
TGTGCCAGCAGTTTAGGGCTAGCGGGAGTGGAGATTCAGTACTTC
CASSLGLAGVEIQYF